This TCR beta chain was captured in a study of T-cell memory formation after mild COVID-19 (dated by TCRdb to 2020 to 2022). Background on the whole study: TCR sequence clusters from the two donors were largely donor specific. In a couple of donors, T-cell clones that expanded and contracted after mild COVID-19 were followed by sequencing TCRalpha and TCRbeta repertoires longitudinally. Two young, previously healthy adult volunteers, one female and one male, were included in the cohort.

PBMCs were isolated by Ficoll-Paque density gradient centrifugation. TCRdb lists the instrument as Illumina NovaSeq 6000. Using 5'RACE with constant-segment primers, TCRalpha and TCRbeta cDNA libraries were constructed, with sample barcodes and unique molecular identifiers added in the process. RNA was extracted from every sample with Trizol reagent. Library amplification was performed in two PCR steps, and a second sample barcode and Illumina TruSeq adapters were introduced in the second step. The libraries were sequenced on an Illumina NovaSeq using 2 x 150 bp paired-end reads. Regarding the original processing steps: The reads were demultiplexed and collapsed into UMI-guided consensus sequences using migec v1.2.7. Using mixcr v2.1.11, UMI consensuses were aligned to TRA and TRB V and J templates and then assembled into clonotypes. A clonotype was counted as expanded or contracted only when both edgeR and NoisET called the clonotype significant, with the noise models trained on biological replicates. For edgeR calls, the cutoffs were a false discovery rate-adjusted p below 0.01 and a log2 fold-change threshold of 1. As an exploratory analysis of dynamics, max-normalized trajectories of the 1000 most abundant clonotypes were examined by PCA with hierarchical clustering. Separately sequenced CD4+ and CD8+ repertoires were used to assign the CD4 or CD8 phenotype of responding clones. Through fastp at Q25 and MiXCR, TCRdb rebuilt clones from the public reads, retaining in-frame beta chains. Rows with one shared CDR3 protein collapse into an entry with the most common genes and DNA. What appears here as the V and J calls and clone size reflects TCRdb's work, not the paper's. For this sample the table gives 150,000 to 200,000 distinct CDR3 sequences, of which more than 14% were detected only once. 13% to 15% of the sample is taken by the ten largest.

What the study reported, not specific to this receptor: Contracting CD4+ clones were located mainly in the CM and EM memory subsets, whereas CD8+ clones were found to be enriched in EMRA. Balanced CD4/CD8 phenotypes were observed for clones contracting from day 15 to 85, whereas a bias towards CD4+ was observed for a second wave of clones expanding from day 15 to 37. The study covered only a couple of mild cases, and larger cohorts including severe cases with pre-infection samples were considered necessary. The detection of some responding clones in pre-infection memory suggests that pre-existing cross-reactive memory T cells joined the SARS-CoV-2 response. SARS-CoV-2 specificity was not confirmed for the second-wave clones peaking on day 37.

The table lists this clonotype with a few counts. Which antigen it targets is not known. Base qualities were left out, and no much larger clone turns up one base away. For CDR1 and CDR2, the germline V gene (reference sequence) lists LGHDT and YNNKEL. Inclusive of the bounding cysteine and phenylalanine, the CDR3 is 13 residues long. Only the CDR3 region is kept as DNA, spanning 39 bases read in frame from base 1. Trimming takes 2 bases from V and 6 bases from J, and the germline ends sit 9 bases apart. The receptor's source is an adult woman who had mild COVID-19 (a few samples of this study predate the infection). The sample titles of this study are shuffled in the database, so cell type and time point are left out; the donor was told from shared clones. The chain is assembled from TRBV3-1 and TRBJ2-3; the D gene cannot be resolved reliably. Sequenced sample: PBMCs or a T cell subset sorted from them (not recorded which). The sequence in DNA is TGTGCCAGCAGCCAACTAGAAGGGGATACGCAGTATTTT. Its protein product is CASSQLEGDTQYF.